This passage covers 28 T cell receptor beta chains from one sample sequenced in a study of OX40 agonist ivuxolimab in advanced cancers. Assay: immunoSEQ multiplex PCR; the TCRdb copy retains only in-frame clones and omits some. The sample carries about 48,000 clones, approximately 90% recorded once. This sample comprised CD4+ or CD8+ T cells sorted from blood, obtained in a trial of the OX40 agonist ivuxolimab. The receptors were sampled from an adult with an advanced solid tumor such as melanoma, head and neck, liver or kidney cancer.

The V and J genes are TRBV29-1 and TRBJ2-1, with D unclear. The CDR3 runs to 12 residues. Trimming left V 5 bases short and J 1 base short, with 6 bases between. The germline gives CDR1 SQVTM, CDR2 ANQGSEA. The CDR3 DNA follows: TGCAGCGTTCCTCTTTCCTACAATGAGCAGTTCTTC. Its protein product is CSVPLSYNEQFF.

The rearrangement links TRBV9 to TRBJ2-1; D remains unclear. CDR1 is SGDLS, CDR2 YYNGEE, per germline. Trimming removed 0 bases at V and 10 bases at J, with 11 bases between. The length of the CDR3 is 13 residues. CDR3 protein: CASSVAGEPEQFF. CDR3 in DNA: TGTGCCAGCAGCGTAGCTGGAGAGCCAGAGCAGTTCTTC.

V usage is TRBV5-6 and J usage is TRBJ2-7; weak D call: TRBD2 (6 bases). Between the trimmed V and J ends, which lost 4 bases and 3 bases, there was a span of 20 bases. This CDR3 spans 16 amino acids. Per the germline V gene, CDR1 is SGHDT and CDR2 is YYEEEE. For the CDR3, the DNA is TGTGCCAGCAGCCCTGGGGTGGGGGGACCCCTCTACGAGCAGTACTTC. Its translation is CASSPGVGGPLYEQYF.

The V gene is TRBV28, the J gene TRBJ2-3, with D maybe TRBD2 (6 bases). The CDR3 is made up of 14 amino acids. V gave up 5 bases and J gave up 5 bases, with 14 bases separating them. Germline CDR1 and CDR2: MDHEN and SYDVKM. CDR3 region: CASSLGTLGDTQYF. Written as DNA, the CDR3 is TGTGCCAGCAGTCTCGGGACTCTCGGAGATACGCAGTATTTT.

This chain uses TRBV12-5 with TRBJ2-3; 9 positions match TRBD2. From germline, CDR1 is LGHNT and CDR2 FRNRAP. The CDR3 sequence is 19 residues long. V was pared by 0 bases and J by 3 bases, with 13 bases of the junction left unmatched. In DNA form, the CDR3 reads TGTGCTAGTGGTTTGGTACAGGGGCCTAGCGGGATGAGTACAGATACGCAGTATTTT. This gives the protein CASGLVQGPSGMSTDTQYF.

The chain uses TRBV6-4 and TRBJ2-7; D is unresolved. The CDR3 is 14 residues long. The V gene's germline CDR1 is MRHNA and CDR2 SNTAGT. The CDR3: CANSRAPSSYEQYV. CDR3 DNA sequence: TGTGCCAACAGTCGGGCACCTAGCTCCTACGAGCAGTACGTC.

This clone was recorded a few times. The V and J genes are TRBV6-1 and TRBJ1-3; the D is unclear. V shed 2 bases and J shed 4 bases, with 15 bases lying between them. The CDR3 length is 16 residues. The germline CDR1 and CDR2 sequences are MNHNS and SASEGT. The CDR3 DNA is TGTGCCAGCAGTGAAAGTCGGGCAGGAGCGGGAAACACCATATATTTT. Translated: CASSESRAGAGNTIYF.

This clone has a handful of counts. CDR3 protein: CASSAMTGSNTGELFF. CDR3 DNA: TGTGCCAGCAGCGCGATGACAGGGTCCAACACCGGGGAGCTGTTTTTT. The chain employs TRBV9 and TRBJ2-2; TRBD1 aligns across 7 bases. V shed 3 bases and J 2 bases; nucleotides not matched to a gene: 7. Germline CDR1 and CDR2: SGDLS and YYNGEE. CDR3 length equals 16 residues.

This chain links TRBV2 with TRBJ1-5, with TRBD1 identical over 10 bases. The CDR3 totals 16 residues. V trimming: 3 bases; J trimming: 4 bases; junction bases outside the gene matches: 6. Germline V CDR1 and CDR2: SNHLY, FYNNEI. CDR3 DNA: TGTGCCAGCAGTGACTTGGGACAGGGGCAAAATCAGCCCCAGCATTTT. This sequence encodes CASSDLGQGQNQPQHF.

The chain is built from TRBV2 and TRBJ2-4; 10 bases are shared with TRBD1. Germline lookup yields CDR1 SNHLY and CDR2 FYNNEI. V shed 8 bases and J 2 bases; nucleotides not matched to a gene: 6. The CDR3 spans 15 residues. The CDR3 nucleotides are TGTGCCAGCCGGGGACAGGGGTCGACCAAAAACATTCAGTACTTC. It is translated as CASRGQGSTKNIQYF. Full variable domain (remainder filled in from reference TRBV2 and TRBJ2-4): EPEVTQTPSHQVTQMGQEVILRCVPISNHLYFYWYRQILGQKVEFLVSFYNNEISEKSEIFDDQFSVERPDGSNFTLKIRSTKLEDSAMYFCASRGQGSTKNIQYFGAGTRLSVL.

The chain combines TRBV7-2 with TRBJ2-7, with TRBD2 identical over 8 bases. Per germline, CDR1 SGHTA and CDR2 FQGNSA. The CDR3 is 17 residues long. With 5 bases clipped from V and 4 bases from J, the junction kept 16 bases outside the gene matches. Written as DNA, the CDR3 is TGTGCCAGCAGCCATTTTCCCTCCGGGAGGGTTGGATACGAGCAGTACTTC. This gives the protein CASSHFPSGRVGYEQYF.

This clone occurred a few times. The rearrangement links TRBV7-9 to TRBJ1-4; weak D call: TRBD1 (6 bases). V lost 5 bases and J 8 bases, leaving 21 bases between the germline ends. CDR1 and CDR2 from the germline V gene are SEHNR and FQNEAQ (reference sequence). CDR3 length equals 16 residues. CDR3 nucleotides: TGTGCCAGCAGCAACCTACGCGGGGGCTTAGGGGAAAAACTGTTTTTT. This gives the protein CASSNLRGGLGEKLFF.

This chain joins TRBV7-6 and TRBJ1-1; D is possibly TRBD1 (6 bases). Per germline, CDR1 SGHVS and CDR2 FNYEAQ. CDR3 length equals 15 residues. The V and J ends lost 2 bases and 5 bases respectively, with 15 bases between them. The CDR3 protein is CASSLSGAGMTEAFF. For the CDR3, the DNA is TGTGCCAGCAGCTTATCAGGGGCAGGGATGACTGAAGCTTTCTTT.

This clone was counted only a few times. The J gene is TRBJ1-5, the V gene TRBV10-1; a possible D gene is TRBD1 (5 bases). V lost 6 bases and J lost 6, with 21 bases in between. There are 16 residues in the CDR3. CDR1 and CDR2 from the germline V gene are WNHNN and SYGVQD (reference sequence). CDR3 residues: CASRREKSGRTQPQHF. For the CDR3, the DNA is TGCGCCAGCAGAAGGGAGAAATCAGGGAGGACTCAGCCCCAGCATTTT.

This chain uses TRBV5-1 with TRBJ1-1; D is possibly TRBD1 (5 bases). Trimming pared 4 bases from V and 1 base from J, leaving 17 bases between. The CDR3 contains 16 residues. Germline V lookup: CDR1 SGHRS, CDR2 YFSETQ. CDR3 protein: CASSNGAQGWNTEAFF. In nucleotides, the CDR3 is TGCGCCAGCAGCAATGGAGCGCAGGGATGGAACACTGAAGCTTTCTTT. The entire variable domain, with the rest obtained from reference TRBV5-1 and TRBJ1-1, is as follows: KAGVTQTPRYLIKTRGQQVTLSCSPISGHRSVSWYQQTPGQGLQFLFEYFSETQRNKGNFPGRFSGRQFSNSRSEMNVSTLELGDSALYLCASSNGAQGWNTEAFFGQGTRLTVV.

With regard to this clone: At one boundary the junction diverges from the germline segment, which might be a read error. V and J are TRBV4-1 and TRBJ1-1, with D possibly matching TRBD1 (5 bases). This CDR3 comprises 14 residues. CDR1 is MGHRA and CDR2 is YSYEKL in the germline V gene. This CDR3 is CASSPKWGNPEAFF. CDR3 DNA: TGCGCCAGCAGCCCAAAATGGGGGAACCCTGAAGCTTTCTTT.

J is TRBJ1-1 and V is TRBV9; tentatively, D is TRBD1 (6 bases). Germline V lookup: CDR1 SGDLS, CDR2 YYNGEE. This CDR3 has 14 residues. V dropped 7 bases and J dropped 1 base, with 14 bases sitting between them. For the CDR3, the DNA is TGTGCCAGCGGCACGGGACACGAGAACACTGAAGCTTTCTTT. It specifies CASGTGHENTEAFF.

V usage is TRBV4-1 and J usage is TRBJ1-2; D call uncertain. This CDR3 is 13 amino acids long. In germline, CDR1 is MGHRA, CDR2 YSYEKL. The V end was cut by 4 bases, the J end by 4 bases, with 10 bases between. This CDR3 is CASSPGSGYGYTF. The CDR3, as DNA: TGCGCCAGCAGCCCCGGTTCGGGCTATGGCTACACCTTC.

The chain employs TRBV28 and TRBJ2-7; possible D gene TRBD1, 7 bases. This CDR3 spans 15 amino acids. The V end was cut by 1 base, the J end by 3 bases, with 13 bases between. Germline CDR1 MDHEN, CDR2 SYDVKM. The CDR3 DNA is TGTGCCAGCAGTTTATCAGCAGGGGGGATCTACGAGCAGTACGTC. It encodes CASSLSAGGIYEQYV.

The rearrangement uses TRBV7-6 and TRBJ2-2; 8 nucleotides agree with TRBD2. Germline CDR1 SGHVS, CDR2 FNYEAQ. CDR3 length: 14 residues. Germline trimming cut 7 bases from V and 5 bases from J; bases unmatched to any gene: 6. The CDR3 nucleotides read TGTGCCAGCACCACCTCGGGGGGGACCGGGGAGCTGTTTTTT. Protein sequence: CASTTSGGTGELFF. The full variable domain, in which reference TRBV7-6 and TRBJ2-2 provide the parts outside the CDR3, is GAGVSQSPRYKVTKRGQDVALRCDPISGHVSLYWYRQALGQGPEFLTYFNYEAQQDKSGLPNDRFSAERPEGSISTLTIQRTEQRDSAMYRCASTTSGGTGELFFGEGSRLTVL.

This clone came up once. The genes are TRBV29-1 and TRBJ2-2; D unclear. The CDR3 is 13 amino acids. The V end lost 1 base, the J end lost 1 base, and 4 bases lay between the germline ends. Germline V gene lookup returns CDR1 SQVTM and CDR2 ANQGSEA. CDR3 nucleotides: TGCAGCGTTGAAGGGCAGAACACCGGGGAGCTGTTTTTT. Residues: CSVEGQNTGELFF.

The CDR3 DNA reads as TGTGCCAGCAGCTTACGAACTAGCGGCTTCACAGATACGCAGTATTTT. It yields the protein CASSLRTSGFTDTQYF. The chain recombines TRBV7-3 with TRBJ2-3, with 8 positions matching TRBD2. Germline V gives CDR1 SGHTA, CDR2 FQGTGA. The CDR3 runs 16 residues. Trimming removed 2 bases from V and 2 bases from J; junction bases left unmatched: 6.

V gene TRBV5-1 combines with J gene TRBJ1-6; D not certain. This CDR3 spans 15 amino acids. The V end was cut by 2 bases, the J end by 7 bases, with 13 bases between. The germline CDR1 and CDR2 sequences are SGHRS and YFSETQ. The DNA for the CDR3 is TGCGCCAGCAGCTTAGGTAGCCTTTACAATTCACCCCTCCACTTT. Translation: CASSLGSLYNSPLHF.

V and J are TRBV7-2 and TRBJ1-2; the D is unclear. Germline CDR1 and CDR2: SGHTA and FQGNSA. The CDR3 consists of 14 residues. V lost 7 bases, J lost 4 bases, and 16 bases lay in between. This CDR3 reads CASTPIGESYGYTF. The CDR3 DNA reads as TGTGCCAGCACCCCTATTGGGGAGTCCTATGGCTACACCTTC.

The V gene is TRBV16, the J gene TRBJ1-1, with D possibly matching TRBD1 (6 bases). The CDR3 has 13 residues. The ends were cut back, 6 bases at V and 1 base at J, with 9 bases in the middle. Germline-derived CDR1 and CDR2 are KGHSY and FQNENV. The CDR3 bases are TGTGCCAGCAGTAGACAGGAGAACACTGAAGCTTTCTTT. This gives the protein CASSRQENTEAFF.

This chain joins TRBV7-6 and TRBJ2-5; tentatively, D is TRBD1 (5 bases). The V gene lost 4 bases and the J gene lost 5 bases, with 11 bases spanning the gap. Germline V gives CDR1 SGHVS, CDR2 FNYEAQ. The CDR3 has 13 amino acids. In nucleotides, the CDR3 is TGTGCCAGCAGCTCTGACAGCCCGGAGACCCAGTACTTC. Its protein is CASSSDSPETQYF.

The CDR3 region has the DNA TGCAGCGCCAACGATCCAACTTATCGGGGATGGAGTGAAGCTTTCTTT. Amino acid sequence: CSANDPTYRGWSEAFF. This chain links TRBV29-1 with TRBJ1-1; D is ambiguous. The CDR3 totals 16 residues. Germline V lookup: CDR1 SQVTM, CDR2 ANQGSEA. The V end was cut by 7 bases, the J end by 7 bases, with 28 bases between.

The chain joins TRBV29-1 to TRBJ2-7, with 15 bases matching TRBD2. Germline V CDR1 and CDR2: SQVTM, ANQGSEA. This CDR3 has 14 amino acids. After removal of 1 base from V and 5 bases from J, the junction contained 0 bases not matched to a gene. The CDR3: CSVEGTSGRDEQYF. CDR3 nucleotides: TGCAGCGTTGAAGGGACTAGCGGGAGGGACGAGCAGTACTTC.